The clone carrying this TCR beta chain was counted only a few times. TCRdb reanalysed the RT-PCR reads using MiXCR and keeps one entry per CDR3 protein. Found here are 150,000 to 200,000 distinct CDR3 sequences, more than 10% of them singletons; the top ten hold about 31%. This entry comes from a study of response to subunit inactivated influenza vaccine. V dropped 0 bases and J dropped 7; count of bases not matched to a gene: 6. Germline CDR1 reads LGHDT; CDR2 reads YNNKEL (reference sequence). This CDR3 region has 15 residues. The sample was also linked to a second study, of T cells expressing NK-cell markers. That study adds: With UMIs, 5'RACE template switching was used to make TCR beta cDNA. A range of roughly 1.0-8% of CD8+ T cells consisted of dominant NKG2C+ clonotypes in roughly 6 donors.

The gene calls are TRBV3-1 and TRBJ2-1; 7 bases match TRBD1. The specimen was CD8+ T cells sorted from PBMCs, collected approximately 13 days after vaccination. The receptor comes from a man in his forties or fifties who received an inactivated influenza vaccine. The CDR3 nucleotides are TGTGCCAGCAGCCAAGATCTGGGACAGCCGAATGAGCAGTTCTTC. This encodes CASSQDLGQPNEQFF.